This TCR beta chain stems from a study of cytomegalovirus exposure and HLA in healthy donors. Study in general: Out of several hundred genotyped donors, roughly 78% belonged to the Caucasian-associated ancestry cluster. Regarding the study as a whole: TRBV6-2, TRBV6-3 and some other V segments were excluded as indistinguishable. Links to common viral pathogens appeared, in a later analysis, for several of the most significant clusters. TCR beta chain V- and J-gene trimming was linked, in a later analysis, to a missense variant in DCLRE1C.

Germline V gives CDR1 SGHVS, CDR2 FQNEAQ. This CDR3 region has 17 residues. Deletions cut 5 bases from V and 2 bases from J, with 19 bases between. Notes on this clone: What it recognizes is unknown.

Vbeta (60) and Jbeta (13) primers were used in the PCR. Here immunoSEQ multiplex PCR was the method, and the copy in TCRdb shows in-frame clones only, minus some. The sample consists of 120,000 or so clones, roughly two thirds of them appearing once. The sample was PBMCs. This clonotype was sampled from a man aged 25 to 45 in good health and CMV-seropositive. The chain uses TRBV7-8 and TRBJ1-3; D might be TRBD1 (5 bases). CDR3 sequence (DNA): TGTGCCAGCAGCCATATAGTTGGGCTAGGGGCTGGAAACACCATATATTTT. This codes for CASSHIVGLGAGNTIYF.